This is a list of T cell receptor beta chains from one sample in a study of CD8 T cells in ankylosing spondylitis. TCRdb re-called the 5' RACE reads through MiXCR, storing one row per CDR3 protein. The repertoire holds 700,000 to 1,000,000 distinct CDR3 sequences, with around 11% as singletons. Sequenced input: blood, either unsorted or a sorted T cell fraction (not recorded which). These receptors originate from a male donor with ankylosing spondylitis. Both conserved end residues are trimmed from each CDR3. Each record gives: D gene, clone size, V gene, CDR3 protein. D genes are given only for firm matches. Clone size is shown for a subset of rows, as once, few, many or a class of expanded clone.

NA	many	TRBV29-1	SVLGGGNTEAF
NA	few	TRBV5-6	ASSLWGALGQPQH
NA	many	TRBV20-1	SATRTDEAF
NA	many	TRBV7-2	ASSLEKGWGYEQY
NA	many	TRBV11-2	ASRIRNRMNSGANVLT
TRBD2	many	TRBV7-2	ASSYTSGGTDTQY
TRBD1	NA	TRBV15	ATSREAGGYEQY
TRBD1	NA	TRBV12-3/TRBV12-4	ASSLHGTGGKNYGYT
TRBD1	few	TRBV5-1	ASSLTGGILNTEAF
TRBD1	many	TRBV2	ASRNRGRQPQH
NA	NA	TRBV27	ASSSGGHPYEQY
TRBD2	few	TRBV9	ASSVAPLAGGTDTQY
TRBD1	many	TRBV7-2	ASSFLDREYQPQH
NA	NA	TRBV28	ASSFPGQLYGYT
NA	NA	TRBV29-1	SVLADSYEQY
NA	many	TRBV5-1	ASSANRETYGYT
NA	many	TRBV6-5	ASSYPGAEAF
NA	NA	TRBV12-3/TRBV12-4	ASSLLTANEVF
NA	few	TRBV13	ASSLRRGAGYT
NA	few	TRBV7-2	ASSPVGGIRTGELF
NA	many	TRBV7-2	ASSRSGGDTQY
NA	NA	TRBV20-1	SAQGALTYNEQF
NA	many	TRBV29-1	SVGTPNF
TRBD1	many	TRBV6-1	ASRQTGLGNQPQH
TRBD1	many	TRBV5-1	ASSQTGDTEAF
TRBD1	few	TRBV5-1	ASSFPGTGLIGQF
NA	NA	TRBV5-1	ASSLVGWKPQH
NA	many	TRBV20-1	SASNPGEGVTQY
NA	NA	TRBV20-1	SAREGVYNEQF
NA	few	TRBV12-3/TRBV12-4	ASTGTLTDTQY
NA	few	TRBV5-1	ASSLARARSQETQY
NA	few	TRBV5-1	ASSFGLGAGRNEQF
NA	NA	TRBV5-1	ASSQNPTGELF
NA	NA	TRBV18	ASSPLHLDTEAF
TRBD1	few	TRBV4-3	ASSQVPGQGVTDTQY
NA	NA	TRBV2	ASSGEGNQPQH
NA	few	TRBV9	ASSVAPGWETEAF
NA	few	TRBV29-1	SVVNRAGNTEAF
NA	NA	TRBV6-5	ASSYDLAAKDTQY
TRBD2	NA	TRBV10-2	ASSFGLAGGAETQY
NA	NA	TRBV28	ASSYLGFGTQY
TRBD1	many	TRBV29-1	SVRLGTGAAF
NA	NA	TRBV14	ASSQARLSGNAQY
TRBD2	few	TRBV29-1	SVPRGIGLAGGDEQF
NA	NA	TRBV28	ASSTGHAAYEQY
TRBD2	NA	TRBV11-2	ASSPTGTSQY
NA	NA	TRBV20-1	SARFRAQETQY
NA	few	TRBV5-6	ASSRAGAQETQY
TRBD1	many	TRBV29-1	SVRQWTGAGEQY
TRBD1	few	TRBV7-9	ASSLRGTGYGYT